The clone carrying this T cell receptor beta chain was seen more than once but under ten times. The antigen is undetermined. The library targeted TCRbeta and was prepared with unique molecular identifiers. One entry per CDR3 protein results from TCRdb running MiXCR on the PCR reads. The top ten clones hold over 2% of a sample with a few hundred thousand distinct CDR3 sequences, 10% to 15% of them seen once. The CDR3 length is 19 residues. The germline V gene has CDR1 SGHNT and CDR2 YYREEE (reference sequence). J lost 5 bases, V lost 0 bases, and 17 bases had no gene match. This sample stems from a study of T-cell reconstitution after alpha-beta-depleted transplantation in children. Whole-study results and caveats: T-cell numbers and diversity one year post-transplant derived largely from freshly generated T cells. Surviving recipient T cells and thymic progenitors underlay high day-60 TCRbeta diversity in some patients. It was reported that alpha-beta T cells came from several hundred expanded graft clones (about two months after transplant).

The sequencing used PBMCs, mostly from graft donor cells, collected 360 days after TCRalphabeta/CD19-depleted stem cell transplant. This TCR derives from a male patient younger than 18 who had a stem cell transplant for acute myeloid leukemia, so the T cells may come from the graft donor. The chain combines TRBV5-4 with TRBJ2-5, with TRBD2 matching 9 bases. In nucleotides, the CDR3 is TGTGCCAGCAGCTTGGAATTACTAGTTGCGGGAGGGCCTTGGGAGACCCAGTACTTC. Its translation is CASSLELLVAGGPWETQYF.